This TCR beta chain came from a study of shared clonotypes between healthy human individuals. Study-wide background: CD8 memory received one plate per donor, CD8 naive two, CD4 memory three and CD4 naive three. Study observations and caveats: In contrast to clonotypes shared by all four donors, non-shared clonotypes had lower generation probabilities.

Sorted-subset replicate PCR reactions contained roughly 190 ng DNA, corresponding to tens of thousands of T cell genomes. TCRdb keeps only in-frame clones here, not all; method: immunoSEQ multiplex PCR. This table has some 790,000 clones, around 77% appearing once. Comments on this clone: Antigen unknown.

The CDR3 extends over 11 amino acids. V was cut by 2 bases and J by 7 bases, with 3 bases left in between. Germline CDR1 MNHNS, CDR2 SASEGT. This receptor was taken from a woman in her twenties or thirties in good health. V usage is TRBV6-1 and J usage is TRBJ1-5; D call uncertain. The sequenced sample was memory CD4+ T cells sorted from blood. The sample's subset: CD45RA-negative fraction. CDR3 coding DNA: TGTGCCAGCAGTGAACACCAGCCCCAGCATTTT. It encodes CASSEHQPQHF.